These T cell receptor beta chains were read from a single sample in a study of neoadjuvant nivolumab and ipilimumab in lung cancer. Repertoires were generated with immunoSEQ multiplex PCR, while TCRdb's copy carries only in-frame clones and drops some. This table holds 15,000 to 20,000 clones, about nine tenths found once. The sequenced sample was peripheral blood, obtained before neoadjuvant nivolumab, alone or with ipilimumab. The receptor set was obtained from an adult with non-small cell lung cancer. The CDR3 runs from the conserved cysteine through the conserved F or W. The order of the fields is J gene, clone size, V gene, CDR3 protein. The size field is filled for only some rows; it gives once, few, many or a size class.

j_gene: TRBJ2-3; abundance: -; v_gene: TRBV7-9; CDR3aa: CASSFSGTNTDTQYF
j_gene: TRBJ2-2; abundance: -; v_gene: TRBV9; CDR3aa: CASSAPGTGQAGELFF
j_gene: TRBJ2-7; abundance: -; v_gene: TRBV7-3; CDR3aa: CASSLPEGPYEQYF
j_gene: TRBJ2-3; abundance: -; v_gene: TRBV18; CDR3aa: CASSPGQGYTDTQYF
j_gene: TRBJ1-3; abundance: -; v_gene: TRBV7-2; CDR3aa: CASSSDSTSGNTIYF
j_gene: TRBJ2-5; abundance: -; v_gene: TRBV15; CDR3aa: CATSRDPIGAGGRETQYF
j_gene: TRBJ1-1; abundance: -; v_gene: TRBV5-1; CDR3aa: CASSPPVNTEAFF
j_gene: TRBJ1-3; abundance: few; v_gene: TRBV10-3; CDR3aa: CAISAGSGNTIYF
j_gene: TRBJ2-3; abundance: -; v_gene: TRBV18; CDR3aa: CASSPGTGMTDTQYF
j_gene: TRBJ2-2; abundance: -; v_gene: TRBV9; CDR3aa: CASSVGPGLAGLLFF
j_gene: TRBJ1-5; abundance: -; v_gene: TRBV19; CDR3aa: CASRDSLVIDNQPQHF
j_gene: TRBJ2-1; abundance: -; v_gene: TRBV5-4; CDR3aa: CASSLGAVSYNEQFF
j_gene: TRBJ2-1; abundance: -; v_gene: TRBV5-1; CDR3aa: CASSSLNNEQFF
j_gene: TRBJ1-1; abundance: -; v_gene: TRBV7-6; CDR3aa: CASSYYRVATEAFF
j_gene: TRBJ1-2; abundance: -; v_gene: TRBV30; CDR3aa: CAWSVGRVNYGYTF
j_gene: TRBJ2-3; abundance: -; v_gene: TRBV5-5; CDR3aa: CASIRPPGTDTQYF
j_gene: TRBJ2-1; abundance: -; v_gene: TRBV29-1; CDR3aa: CSVEDQGPNEQFF
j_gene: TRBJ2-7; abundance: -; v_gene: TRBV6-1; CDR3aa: CASSRDGSHGQYF
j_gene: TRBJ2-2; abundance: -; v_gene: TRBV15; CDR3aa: CATSREGSASTGELFF
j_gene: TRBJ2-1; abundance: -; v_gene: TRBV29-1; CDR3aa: CSVIPTMAEEGFF
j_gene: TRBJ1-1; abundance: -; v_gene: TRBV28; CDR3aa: CASSPKPDGEAFF
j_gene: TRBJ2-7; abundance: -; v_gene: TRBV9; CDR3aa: CASSVEPSGRMQYF
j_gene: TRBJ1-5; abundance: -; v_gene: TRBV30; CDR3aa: CAWGLAGNQPQHF
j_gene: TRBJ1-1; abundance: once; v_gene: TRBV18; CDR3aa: CASSREAVMNTEAFF
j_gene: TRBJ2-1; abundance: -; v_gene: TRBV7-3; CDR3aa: CASSLDYYSHNEQFF
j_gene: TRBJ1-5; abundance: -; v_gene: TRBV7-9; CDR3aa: CASSLAGQPQHF
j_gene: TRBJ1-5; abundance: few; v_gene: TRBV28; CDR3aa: CATSESNQPQHF
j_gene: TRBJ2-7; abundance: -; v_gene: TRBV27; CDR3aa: CASSPGQGAVEQYF
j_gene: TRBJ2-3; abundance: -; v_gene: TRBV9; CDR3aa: CASSVGRGSDTQYF
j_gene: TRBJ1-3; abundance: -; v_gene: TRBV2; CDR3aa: CASKRGQEGNTIYF
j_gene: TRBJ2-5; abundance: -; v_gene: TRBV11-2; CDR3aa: CASSSAFQETQYF
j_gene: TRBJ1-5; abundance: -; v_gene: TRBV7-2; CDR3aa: CASSRKTGEGHQPQHF
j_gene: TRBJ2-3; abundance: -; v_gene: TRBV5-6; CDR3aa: CASSPLGGRSTDTQYF
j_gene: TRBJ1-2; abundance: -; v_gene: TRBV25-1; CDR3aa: CASSGDRVNYGYTF